The 22 T cell receptor beta chains presented below share a single source sample, sequenced in a study of T cell changes during pregnancy in multiple sclerosis. The assay was immunoSEQ multiplex PCR, and TCRdb's table has in-frame clones only and misses some. The sample has around 63,000 clones; 75% to 95% are singletons. Sequences were derived from peripheral blood, sampled in the third trimester of pregnancy. The receptors were sampled from a female donor in good health, enrolled as a control in a pregnancy study.

V gene TRBV5-6 combines with J gene TRBJ1-1; D remains ambiguous. V dropped 4 bases and J dropped 5 bases, with 21 bases sitting between them. Germline-derived CDR1 and CDR2 are SGHDT and YYEEEE. This CDR3 has 16 amino acids. In nucleotides, the CDR3 is TGTGCCAGCAGCCCAGGAGGTGAGGGTGGGGAAACTGAAGCTTTCTTT. Encoded protein: CASSPGGEGGETEAFF.

This clone has a handful of counts. The chain joins TRBV7-9 to TRBJ1-1, with D tentatively TRBD1 (6 bases). From germline, CDR1 is SEHNR and CDR2 FQNEAQ (reference sequence). Trimming took 5 bases from V and 3 from J, leaving 13 bases between them. The length of the CDR3 is 14 residues. As DNA, the CDR3 is TGTGCCAGCAGCACGACAGGATGGGACACTGAAGCTTTCTTT. Its translation: CASSTTGWDTEAFF.

The chain links TRBV28 to TRBJ1-1; 7 bases agree with TRBD1. The CDR3 sequence is 15 residues long. Germline CDR1 reads MDHEN; CDR2 reads SYDVKM. Trimming removed 8 bases from V and 2 bases from J; junction bases left unmatched: 11. CDR3 loop: CASCPFGQANTEAFF. CDR3 bases: TGTGCCAGCTGCCCGTTCGGACAGGCAAACACTGAAGCTTTCTTT. The complete variable domain, with remaining parts taken from reference TRBV28 and TRBJ1-1, reads DVKVTQSSRYLVKRTGEKVFLECVQDMDHENMFWYRQDPGLGLRLIYFSYDVKMKEKGDIPEGYSVSREKKERFSLILESASTNQTSMYLCASCPFGQANTEAFFGQGTRLTVV.

The CDR3, as DNA: TGTGCCTGGAGTGTTAAAGGGGCGAACACTGAAGCTTTCTTT. This codes for CAWSVKGANTEAFF. The chain carries TRBV30 and TRBJ1-1, with D possibly TRBD1 on 5 matching bases. The CDR3 extends over 14 amino acids. The V gene's germline CDR1 is GTSNPN and CDR2 SVGIG (reference sequence). Trimming took 0 bases from V and 1 from J, leaving 9 bases between them.

This chain connects TRBV5-4 to TRBJ2-3; weak D call: TRBD2 (5 bases). In germline, CDR1 is SGHNT, CDR2 YYREEE (reference sequence). The ends were cut back, 0 bases at V and 2 bases at J, with 16 bases in the middle. The CDR3 covers 17 residues. The DNA of the CDR3 is TGTGCCAGCAGCTTGGGGCCTAGCAGAACTTCCACAGATACGCAGTATTTT. Its protein is CASSLGPSRTSTDTQYF.

The rearrangement joins TRBV2 to TRBJ2-1; D is possibly TRBD2 (6 bases). CDR3 size: 18 residues. The germline CDR1 and CDR2 sequences are SNHLY and FYNNEI. V lost 1 base, J lost 1 base, and 17 bases lay in between. The CDR3 region is CASSEGLATPGSYNEQFF. The DNA of the CDR3 is TGTGCCAGCAGTGAAGGGCTAGCGACCCCCGGGTCCTACAATGAGCAGTTCTTC.

This sequence joins TRBV5-1 and TRBJ2-7, with a tentative D call TRBD1 (5 bases). V lost 6 bases, J lost 4 bases, and 14 bases lay in between. From germline, CDR1 is SGHRS and CDR2 YFSETQ. CDR3 length: 13 amino acids. DNA of the CDR3: TGCGCCAGCACCTCCCAGGGCTCGTACGAGCAGTACTTC. It is translated as CASTSQGSYEQYF.

This clone was seen just once. The CDR3 nucleotides read TGTGCCAGCAGGTCACAGGGGTACTCTGGAAACACCATATATTTT. Its protein product is CASRSQGYSGNTIYF. The V and J genes are TRBV28 and TRBJ1-3; 7 bases align to TRBD1. V gave up 6 bases and J gave up 0 bases; unmatched junction bases: 5. This CDR3 spans 15 amino acids. Germline V gene sequence: CDR1 MDHEN, CDR2 SYDVKM.

V usage is TRBV6-6 and J usage is TRBJ2-3, with D perhaps matching TRBD1 (6 bases). Trimming took off 6 bases at V and 1 base at J, with 14 bases between the two ends. Germline CDR1 is MNHNY and CDR2 is SVGAGI (reference sequence). The CDR3 spans 15 residues. CDR3 sequence (DNA): TGTGCCAGCAGCGAACAGGGTGCGGGCACAGATACGCAGTATTTT. This sequence encodes CASSEQGAGTDTQYF.

The genes are TRBV18 and TRBJ1-1, with 10 bases lining up with TRBD1. The CDR3 has 14 residues. The trim removed 3 bases at V and 11 bases at J, leaving 9 bases unmatched. CDR1 is KGHSH and CDR2 is LQKENI in the germline V gene. CDR3 in amino acids: CASSPYRDRGWAFF. CDR3 DNA: TGTGCCAGCTCACCCTACCGGGACAGGGGATGGGCTTTCTTT.

The CDR3 loop reads CASSHIPGTPSGNTIYF. The DNA of the CDR3 is TGCGCCAGCAGCCACATTCCCGGGACACCATCTGGAAACACCATATATTTT. The genes are TRBV4-1 and TRBJ1-3; TRBD1 is a possible D gene (6 bases). Germline CDR1 MGHRA, CDR2 YSYEKL. Trimming took 3 bases from V and 1 from J, leaving 16 bases between them. This CDR3 has 17 amino acids.

The DNA of the CDR3 is TGTGCCAGCAGCTTATACGCGACAGGAAGGGTGTGGGAGCAGTACTTC. Translated: CASSLYATGRVWEQYF. The chain employs TRBV7-3 and TRBJ2-7; the D gene is possibly TRBD1 (6 bases). Trimming removed 2 bases from V and 7 bases from J, with 21 bases in between. The CDR3 is made up of 16 amino acids. Germline CDR1 is SGHTA and CDR2 is FQGTGA.

In its sample, this clone was seen a few times. The chain couples TRBV29-1 to TRBJ2-2; TRBD2 matches 9 bases. Per germline, CDR1 SQVTM and CDR2 ANQGSEA. V was pared by 7 bases and J by 6 bases, with 9 bases of the junction left unmatched. This CDR3 contains 14 residues. This CDR3 is CSGLAGKAPGELFF. The CDR3 DNA reads TGCAGCGGTCTAGCGGGAAAGGCCCCCGGGGAGCTGTTTTTT.

This clone was counted a single time. V gene TRBV6-5 combines with J gene TRBJ2-7, with 8 bases lining up with TRBD1. Germline V gene lookup returns CDR1 MNHEY and CDR2 SVGAGI. After removal of 6 bases from V and 13 bases from J, the junction contained 14 bases not matched to a gene. This CDR3 is built from 13 residues. The CDR3 region is CASRRSGGQGNYF. The CDR3 coding sequence is TGTGCCAGCAGGCGTAGCGGTGGACAGGGCAATTACTTC.

The chain is built from TRBV2 and TRBJ2-1, with D possibly TRBD1 on 5 matching bases. Germline V gene lookup returns CDR1 SNHLY and CDR2 FYNNEI. This CDR3 spans 13 amino acids. The germline V and J ends were trimmed by 3 bases and 6 bases, with 9 bases remaining between them. The CDR3 DNA reads as TGTGCCAGCAGTGACCGACAGTTCAATGAGCAGTTCTTC. Amino acids: CASSDRQFNEQFF.

The chain carries TRBV6-5 and TRBJ2-1, with 9 bases fitting TRBD2. The ends lost 5 bases at V and 6 bases at J; junction bases unmatched: 5. The CDR3 runs 14 residues. CDR1 is MNHEY and CDR2 is SVGAGI in the germline V gene. CDR3 amino acids: CASSPSGISNEQFF. In nucleotides, the CDR3 is TGTGCCAGCAGTCCTAGCGGGATCTCCAATGAGCAGTTCTTC.

The gene calls are TRBV6-5 and TRBJ1-5, with TRBD1 as a possible D gene (5 bases). Germline lookup yields CDR1 MNHEY and CDR2 SVGAGI. With 6 bases removed from V and 9 bases from J, the gap between germline ends came to 15 bases. The CDR3 has 13 amino acids. In nucleotides, the CDR3 is TGTGCCAGCAGGTTGACAGTTATTTGGCCCCAGCATTTT. Residues: CASRLTVIWPQHF.

CDR3 region: CASSAAPGSGVQETQYF. In DNA form, the CDR3 reads TGTGCCAGCAGCGCGGCCCCGGGTAGCGGGGTCCAAGAGACCCAGTACTTC. V is TRBV9 and J is TRBJ2-5, with 8 positions matching TRBD2. The CDR3 has 17 amino acids. J was trimmed by 1 base and V by 3 bases; bases with no gene match: 11. Germline-derived CDR1 and CDR2 are SGDLS and YYNGEE.

This sequence joins TRBV7-6 and TRBJ2-3; D is uncertain. Germline V CDR1 and CDR2: SGHVS, FNYEAQ. The CDR3 loop spans 11 amino acids. Trimming stripped 4 bases from V and 15 bases from J, with 14 bases between. CDR3 bases: TGTGCCAGCAGCTCGTCGGTACTCTTATATTTT. Its protein product is CASSSSVLLYF.

The chain employs TRBV11-3 and TRBJ2-5; 7 nucleotides align to TRBD1. CDR3 length equals 17 residues. Germline V gene sequence: CDR1 SGHNT, CDR2 YENEEA. V trimming: 1 base; J trimming: 0 bases; junction bases outside the gene matches: 8. In nucleotides, the CDR3 is TGTGCCAGCAGCTTAGGACAGGGAATGGCGAACCAAGAGACCCAGTACTTC. Amino acids: CASSLGQGMANQETQYF.

This clone has only one observation. The chain links TRBV15 to TRBJ1-2; D uncertain. V shed 0 bases and J shed 7 bases, with 9 bases lying between them. From germline, CDR1 is LNHNV and CDR2 YYDKDF (reference sequence). The CDR3 has 13 residues. In nucleotides, the CDR3 is TGTGCCACCAGCAGAGATCTCAGAGGTGGCTACACCTTC. Residues: CATSRDLRGGYTF.

This chain links TRBV6-5 with TRBJ2-5, with a weak D call TRBD1 (6 bases). Judging by the DNA end, TRBJ2-7 fits better; the J call may be wrong. The V gene's germline CDR1 is MNHEY and CDR2 SVGAGI. This CDR3 has 13 residues. CDR3 coding DNA: TGTGCCAGCAGTTACGGGACACTCTACGAGCAGTACTTC. Translating it yields CASSYGTLYEQYF.